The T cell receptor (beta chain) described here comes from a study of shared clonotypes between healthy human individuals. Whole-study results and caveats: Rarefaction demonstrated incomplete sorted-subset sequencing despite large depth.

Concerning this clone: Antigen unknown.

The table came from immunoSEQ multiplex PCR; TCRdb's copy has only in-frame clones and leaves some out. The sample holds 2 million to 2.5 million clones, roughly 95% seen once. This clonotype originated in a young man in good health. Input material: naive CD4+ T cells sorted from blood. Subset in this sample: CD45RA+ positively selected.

The CDR3 loop is CASTQAGTGGRYEQYF. CDR3 bases: TGTGCCAGCACCCAAGCCGGGACAGGGGGCAGGTACGAGCAGTACTTC. The J gene is TRBJ2-7, the V gene TRBV11-2; 12 positions agree with TRBD1. The CDR3 is 16 amino acids. CDR1 is SGHAT, CDR2 FQNNGV, per germline. Germline trimming cut 7 bases from V and 4 bases from J; bases unmatched to any gene: 11.